The rows below give T cell receptor beta chains drawn from one sample of a study of T cell responses to AZD1222 COVID-19 vaccine. The assay was immunoSEQ multiplex PCR, and TCRdb's table has in-frame clones only and misses some. Among approximately 97,000 clones listed, around 93% were seen once. The sequencing here drew on peripheral blood, taken on day 0 of AZD1222 vaccination. The origin of the receptors is an adult in good health. The CDR3 runs from the conserved cysteine through the conserved F or W. A D gene is named only where the DNA matches it firmly.

D gene: TRBD1; V gene: TRBV28; CDR3 protein: CASSYLTGQGNEAFF
D gene: .; V gene: TRBV5-6; CDR3 protein: CASSRNYVRGLYEQYF
D gene: TRBD1; V gene: TRBV19; CDR3 protein: CASSLPTGEWTEAFF
D gene: TRBD1; V gene: TRBV6-5; CDR3 protein: CASSRYRGRDTIYF
D gene: .; V gene: TRBV30; CDR3 protein: CAWNHKGGNQPQHF
D gene: TRBD1; V gene: TRBV7-6; CDR3 protein: CASSIQGQQFF
D gene: .; V gene: TRBV9; CDR3 protein: CASSGGRGYGEQPQHF
D gene: .; V gene: TRBV11-2; CDR3 protein: CASSLGQGFIDIQYF
D gene: .; V gene: TRBV27; CDR3 protein: CASSFGSIDEQFF
D gene: TRBD1; V gene: TRBV10-3; CDR3 protein: CAISGSGQGAENTEAFF
D gene: .; V gene: TRBV5-1; CDR3 protein: CASSVTATNEKLFF
D gene: .; V gene: TRBV5-4; CDR3 protein: CASSLREGRNTEAFF
D gene: .; V gene: TRBV5-1; CDR3 protein: CASRPQPQGYSGNTIYF
D gene: .; V gene: TRBV18; CDR3 protein: CASSLATPGASRNTIYF
D gene: TRBD1; V gene: TRBV19; CDR3 protein: CATLGDRRPGELFF
D gene: .; V gene: TRBV19; CDR3 protein: CASRVADTEAFF
D gene: TRBD1; V gene: TRBV7-9; CDR3 protein: CASSPGQGVGEQYF
D gene: .; V gene: TRBV6-2/TRBV6-3; CDR3 protein: CASSSAGFSNQPQHF
D gene: .; V gene: TRBV5-4; CDR3 protein: CASSLDSNEQFF
D gene: TRBD1; V gene: TRBV7-9; CDR3 protein: CASSLGSGTGVSTDTQYF
D gene: TRBD1; V gene: TRBV7-3; CDR3 protein: CASSSTGGRSPLHF
D gene: TRBD1; V gene: TRBV7-2; CDR3 protein: CASSPHRGAEKLFF
D gene: TRBD2; V gene: TRBV11-2; CDR3 protein: CASSSGLAGVPLSNEQFF
D gene: .; V gene: TRBV19; CDR3 protein: CASKGRDTTEAFF
D gene: .; V gene: TRBV4-1; CDR3 protein: CASSQDRVYYEQYF
D gene: .; V gene: TRBV11-2; CDR3 protein: CASSLSSNTGELFF
D gene: .; V gene: TRBV5-1; CDR3 protein: CASSLLGETNEKLFF
D gene: TRBD1; V gene: TRBV7-8; CDR3 protein: CASSLARTGVANEKLFF
D gene: TRBD2; V gene: TRBV9; CDR3 protein: CASSDRLAGGLDEQYF
D gene: .; V gene: TRBV4-1; CDR3 protein: CASSQDPGRGNTIYF
D gene: .; V gene: TRBV5-4; CDR3 protein: CASSPTSNTGELFF
D gene: .; V gene: TRBV6-5; CDR3 protein: CASRTAGNQPQHF
D gene: .; V gene: TRBV6-5; CDR3 protein: CASSYFARANSPLHF
D gene: .; V gene: TRBV3-1/TRBV3-2; CDR3 protein: CASSQGDTQYF
D gene: .; V gene: TRBV7-2; CDR3 protein: CASSLRGRATNEKLFF
D gene: .; V gene: TRBV4-3; CDR3 protein: CASSQDRGSGTEAFF
D gene: .; V gene: TRBV10-3; CDR3 protein: CAISEHRAGTRTGDQPQHF
D gene: .; V gene: TRBV7-9; CDR3 protein: CASSSRGEPEAFF
D gene: TRBD1; V gene: TRBV4-1; CDR3 protein: CASSQVDRVGGNTIYF
D gene: .; V gene: TRBV14; CDR3 protein: CASSQGLGWGYTF
D gene: .; V gene: TRBV11-2; CDR3 protein: CASSLEGRVDEQYF
D gene: .; V gene: TRBV2; CDR3 protein: CASSATWGNTIYF
D gene: .; V gene: TRBV11-3; CDR3 protein: CASSPTRGTGELFF
D gene: TRBD1; V gene: TRBV18; CDR3 protein: CASEQGAVNEQFF
D gene: .; V gene: TRBV9; CDR3 protein: CASSVDEGRYEQYF
D gene: .; V gene: TRBV6-4; CDR3 protein: CASSDDSSNQPQHF
D gene: TRBD1; V gene: TRBV3-1/TRBV3-2; CDR3 protein: CASSPDRGFYGYTF
D gene: .; V gene: TRBV4-1; CDR3 protein: CASSQDTGSGNSPLHF
D gene: .; V gene: TRBV15; CDR3 protein: CATSATGSYEQYF
D gene: TRBD2; V gene: TRBV6-4; CDR3 protein: CASSIASSGGSYNEQFF
D gene: .; V gene: TRBV11-2; CDR3 protein: CASRGRKAPEAFF
D gene: .; V gene: TRBV11-3; CDR3 protein: CASSSGSGAQYF
D gene: .; V gene: TRBV7-9; CDR3 protein: CASSSTEGAQTVEQYF